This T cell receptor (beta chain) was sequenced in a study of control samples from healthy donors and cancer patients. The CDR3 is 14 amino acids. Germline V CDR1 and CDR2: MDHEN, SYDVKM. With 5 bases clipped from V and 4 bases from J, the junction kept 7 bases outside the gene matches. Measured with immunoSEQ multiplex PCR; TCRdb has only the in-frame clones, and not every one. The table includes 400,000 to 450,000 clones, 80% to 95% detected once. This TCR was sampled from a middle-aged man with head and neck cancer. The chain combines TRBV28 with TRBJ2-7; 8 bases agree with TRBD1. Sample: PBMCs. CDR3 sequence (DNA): TGTGCCAGCAGTCCCAGGGGGCGCTGGTACGAGCAGTACTTC. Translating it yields CASSPRGRWYEQYF.